The sequence of this T cell receptor beta chain was determined in a study of cytomegalovirus exposure and HLA in healthy donors. Germline assignment: CDR1 SGDLS and CDR2 YYNGEE. Trimming took 2 bases from V and 2 from J, leaving 11 bases between them. The CDR3 runs to 15 residues. PCR primers comprised 60 Vbeta and 13 Jbeta primers. The method was immunoSEQ multiplex PCR; TCRdb's version includes in-frame clones alone and lacks a portion of them. The table shows some 110,000 clones, with 70% to 80% occurring only once. Overall study findings and caveats: Rarity held for most TCR sequences, but there were some public TCRs that occurred in many donors. Some highly shared sequence variants likely arose as a pipeline artifact. Most of the TCR beta V segments (in an earlier analysis) were productive either about 87% or about 30% of the time.

Concerning this clone itself: Its specificity is not known.

This chain connects TRBV9 to TRBJ2-1; maybe TRBD2 (6 bases). The clonotype comes from a woman aged 18-29 years in good health and CMV-seropositive. Sequenced sample: PBMCs. The CDR3 DNA reads as TGTGCCAGCAGCGTCGGAGGGAACCCCTACAATGAGCAGTTCTTC. It specifies CASSVGGNPYNEQFF. The variable domain in full, completed from reference TRBV9 and TRBJ2-1, reads DSGVTQTPKHLITATGQRVTLRCSPRSGDLSVYWYQQSLDQGLQFLIQYYNGEERAKGNILERFSAQQFPDLHSELNLSSLELGDSALYFCASSVGGNPYNEQFFGPGTRLTVL.